The 2 T cell receptor beta chains presented below share a single source sample, sequenced in a study of blood T cell repertoires in COVID-19 (dated by TCRdb to about 2020). The library was made by the immunoSEQ multiplex PCR assay. Here the immuneACCESS table is served through TCRdb, limited to in-frame sequences with V and J called. Missing clones are a known gap in these copies; in checked studies unresolved V genes cover under half, and the rest lacks a known reason. The sample table lists 68,000 or so clones, around 87% of them with a count of one. The ten top clones hold approximately 7% of the sample. Sequences were obtained from peripheral blood. The receptors stem from a man aged 50-59 years with active COVID-19.

This clone was recorded once. This chain uses TRBV30 with TRBJ1-6, with TRBD1 as a possible D gene (6 bases). The CDR3 is made up of 13 amino acids. V was cut by 4 bases and J by 6 bases, with 10 bases left in between. Germline CDR1 and CDR2: GTSNPN and SVGIG (reference sequence). DNA of the CDR3: TGTGCCTGGAACAGGGAGGGTAATTCACCCCTCCACTTT. Its protein is CAWNREGNSPLHF.

The chain couples TRBV7-3 to TRBJ2-1, with 8 bases lining up with TRBD1. Trimming removed 5 bases from V and 5 bases from J; junction bases left unmatched: 5. The CDR3 spans 14 residues. Germline CDR1 SGHTA, CDR2 FQGTGA. CDR3 loop: CASSIGQGDNEQFF. Here the CDR3 DNA reads TGTGCCAGCAGCATCGGACAGGGTGACAATGAGCAGTTCTTC.